The entry below describes one TCR beta chain. Its antigen is not known. V lost 2 bases and J lost 4, with 7 bases in between. The germline CDR1 and CDR2 sequences are SGDLS and YYNGEE. This CDR3 has 13 amino acids. Amplification used 60 Vbeta primers and 13 Jbeta primers. Measured with immunoSEQ multiplex PCR; TCRdb has only the in-frame clones, and not every one. The table has 150,000 to 200,000 clones, around 75% seen once; the top ten hold 2.9%. These data come from a study of cytomegalovirus exposure and HLA in healthy donors. Study-level points and caveats: Reportedly, diagnosis of cytomegalovirus status by the classifier showed high specificity and sensitivity. Later, an analysis showed that TCR beta chains associated with HLA were more clonally expanded than others that were equally common. For TCR beta chains, V- and J-gene trimming was later linked to a missense DCLRE1C variant. Researchers catalogued some 160 TCR beta chains as cytomegalovirus-associated.

The source is a male donor in good health and CMV-seronegative. The V and J genes are TRBV9 and TRBJ2-1, with D hard to call. The sample was PBMCs. The CDR3 loop is CASSVEDYNEQFF. CDR3 nucleotides: TGTGCCAGCAGCGTCGAGGATTACAATGAGCAGTTCTTC.